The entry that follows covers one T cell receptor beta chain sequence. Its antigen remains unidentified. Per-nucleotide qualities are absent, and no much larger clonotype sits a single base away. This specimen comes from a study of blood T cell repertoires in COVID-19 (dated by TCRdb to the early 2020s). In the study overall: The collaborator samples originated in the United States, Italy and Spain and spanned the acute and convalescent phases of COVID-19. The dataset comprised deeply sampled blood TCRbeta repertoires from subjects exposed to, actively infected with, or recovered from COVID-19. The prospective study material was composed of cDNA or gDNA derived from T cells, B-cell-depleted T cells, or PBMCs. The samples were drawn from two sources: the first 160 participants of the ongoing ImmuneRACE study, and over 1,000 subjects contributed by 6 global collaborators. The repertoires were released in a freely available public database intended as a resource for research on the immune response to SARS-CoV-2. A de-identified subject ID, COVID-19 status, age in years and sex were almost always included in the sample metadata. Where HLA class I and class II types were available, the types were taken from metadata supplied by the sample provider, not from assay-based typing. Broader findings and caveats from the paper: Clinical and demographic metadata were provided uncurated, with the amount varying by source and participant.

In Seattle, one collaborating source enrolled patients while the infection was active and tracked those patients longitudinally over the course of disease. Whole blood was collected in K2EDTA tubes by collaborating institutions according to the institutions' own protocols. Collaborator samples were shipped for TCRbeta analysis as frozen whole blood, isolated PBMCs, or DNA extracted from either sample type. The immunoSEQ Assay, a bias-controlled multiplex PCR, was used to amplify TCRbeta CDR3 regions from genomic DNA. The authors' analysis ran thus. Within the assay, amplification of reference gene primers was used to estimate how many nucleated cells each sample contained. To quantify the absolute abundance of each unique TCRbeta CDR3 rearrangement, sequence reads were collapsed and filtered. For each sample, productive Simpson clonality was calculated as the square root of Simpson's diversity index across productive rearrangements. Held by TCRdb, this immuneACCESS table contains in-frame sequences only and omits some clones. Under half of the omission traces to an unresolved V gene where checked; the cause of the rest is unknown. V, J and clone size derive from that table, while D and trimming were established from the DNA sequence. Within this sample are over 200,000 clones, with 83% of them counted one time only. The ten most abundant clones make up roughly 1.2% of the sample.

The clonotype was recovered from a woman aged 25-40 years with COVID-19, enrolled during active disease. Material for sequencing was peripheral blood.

DNA sequence: TGTGCCAGCTCATGGGGCAGGGGCTACACAGATACGCAGTATTTT. It encodes CASSWGRGYTDTQYF. The rearranged chain carries TRBV18 and TRBJ2-3; the best D guess is TRBD1, with 6 bases matching. Looking up the germline V gene yields CDR1 KGHSH and CDR2 LQKENI. V is reduced by 5 bases and J by 2 bases, leaving a spacing of 14 bases between them. The CDR3 holds 15 amino acids from the cysteine to the phenylalanine. CDR3 DNA is the only sequence kept; it has 45 bases, read in frame from the first base.